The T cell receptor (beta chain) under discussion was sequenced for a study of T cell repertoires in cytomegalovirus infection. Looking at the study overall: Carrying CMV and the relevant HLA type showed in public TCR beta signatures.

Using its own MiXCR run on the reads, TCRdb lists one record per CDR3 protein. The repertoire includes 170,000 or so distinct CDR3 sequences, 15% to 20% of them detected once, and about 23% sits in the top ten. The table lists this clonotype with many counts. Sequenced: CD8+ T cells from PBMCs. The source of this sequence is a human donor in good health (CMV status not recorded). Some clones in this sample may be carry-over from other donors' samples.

CDR3 residues: CASSSWTGESETQYF. The CDR3 coding sequence is TGTGCCAGCAGCTCCTGGACAGGGGAATCTGAGACCCAGTACTTC. This sequence joins TRBV7-2 and TRBJ2-5; 9 bases fit TRBD1. Germline CDR1 reads SGHTA; CDR2 reads FQGNSA. CDR3 length: 15 amino acids. Germline trimming cut 4 bases from V and 5 bases from J; bases unmatched to any gene: 8.